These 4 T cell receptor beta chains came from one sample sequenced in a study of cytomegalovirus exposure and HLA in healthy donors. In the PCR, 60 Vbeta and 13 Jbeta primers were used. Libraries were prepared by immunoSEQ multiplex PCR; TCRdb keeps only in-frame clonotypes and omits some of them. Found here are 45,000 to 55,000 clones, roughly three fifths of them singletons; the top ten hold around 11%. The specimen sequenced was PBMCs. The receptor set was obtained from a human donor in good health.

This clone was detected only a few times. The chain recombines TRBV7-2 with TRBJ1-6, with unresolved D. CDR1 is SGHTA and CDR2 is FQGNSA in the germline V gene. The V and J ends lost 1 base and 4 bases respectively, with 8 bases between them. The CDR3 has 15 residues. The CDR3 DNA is TGTGCCAGCAGCTTAGAGACGGGTTATAATTCACCCCTCCACTTT. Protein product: CASSLETGYNSPLHF.

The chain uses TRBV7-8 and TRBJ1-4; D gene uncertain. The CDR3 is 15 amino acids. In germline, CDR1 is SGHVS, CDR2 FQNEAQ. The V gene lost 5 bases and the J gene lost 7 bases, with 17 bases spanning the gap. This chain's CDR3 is CASSPVTPRGEKLFF. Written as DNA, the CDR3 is TGTGCCAGCAGCCCTGTGACCCCACGGGGTGAAAAACTGTTTTTT.

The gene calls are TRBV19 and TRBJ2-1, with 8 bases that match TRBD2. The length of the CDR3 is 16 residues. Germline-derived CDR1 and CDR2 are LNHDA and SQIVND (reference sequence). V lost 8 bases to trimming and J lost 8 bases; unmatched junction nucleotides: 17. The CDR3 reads CASSSPGGGHIDEQFF. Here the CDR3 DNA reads TGTGCCAGTTCCTCCCCGGGGGGGGGCCATATAGATGAGCAGTTCTTC.

The CDR3 sequence: CASSLARHSYEQYF. CDR3 bases: TGTGCCAGCAGCTTGGCCCGACACTCCTACGAGCAGTACTTC. This rearrangement joins TRBV5-5 to TRBJ2-7; D remains ambiguous. The CDR3 sequence is 14 residues long. V was shortened by 0 bases and J by 0 bases, with 7 bases between the two germline ends. Germline V gene sequence: CDR1 SGHKS, CDR2 YYEKEE (reference sequence).